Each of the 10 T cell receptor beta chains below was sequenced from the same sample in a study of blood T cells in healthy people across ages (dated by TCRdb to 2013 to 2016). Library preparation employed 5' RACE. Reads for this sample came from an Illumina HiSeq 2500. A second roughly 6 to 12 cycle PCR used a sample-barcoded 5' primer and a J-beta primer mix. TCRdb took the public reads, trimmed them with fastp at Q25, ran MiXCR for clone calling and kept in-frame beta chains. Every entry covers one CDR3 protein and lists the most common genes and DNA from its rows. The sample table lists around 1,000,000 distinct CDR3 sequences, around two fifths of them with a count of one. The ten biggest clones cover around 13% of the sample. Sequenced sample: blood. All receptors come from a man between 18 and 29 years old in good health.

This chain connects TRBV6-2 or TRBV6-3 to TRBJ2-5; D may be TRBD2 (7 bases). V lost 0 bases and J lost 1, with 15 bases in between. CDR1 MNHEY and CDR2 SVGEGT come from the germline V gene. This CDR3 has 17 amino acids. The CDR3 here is CASSYSFDGGPQETQYF. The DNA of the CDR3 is TGTGCCAGCAGTTACTCGTTCGACGGGGGGCCCCAAGAGACCCAGTACTTC.

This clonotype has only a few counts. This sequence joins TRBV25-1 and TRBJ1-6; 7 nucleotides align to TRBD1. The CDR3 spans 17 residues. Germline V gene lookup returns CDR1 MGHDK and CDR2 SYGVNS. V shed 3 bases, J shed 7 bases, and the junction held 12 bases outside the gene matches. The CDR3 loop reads CASSDSIWQGGNSPLHF. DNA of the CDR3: TGTGCCAGCAGTGATTCTATTTGGCAGGGGGGGAATTCACCCCTCCACTTT.

The CDR3 reads CATSDLHRPDTQYF. The CDR3 coding sequence is TGTGCCACCAGTGATTTGCATAGGCCGGATACGCAGTATTTT. The chain joins TRBV24-1 to TRBJ2-3; D ambiguous. This CDR3 comprises 14 residues. Germline CDR1 reads KGHDR; CDR2 reads SFDVKD. V lost 0 bases, J lost 6 bases, and 9 bases lay in between.

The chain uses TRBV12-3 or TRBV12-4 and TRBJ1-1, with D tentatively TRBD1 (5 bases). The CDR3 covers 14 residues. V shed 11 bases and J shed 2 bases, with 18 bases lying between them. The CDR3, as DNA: TGTGCCTCCTTCCATAGGGGCGTTAACACTGAAGCTTTCTTT. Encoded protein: CASFHRGVNTEAFF.

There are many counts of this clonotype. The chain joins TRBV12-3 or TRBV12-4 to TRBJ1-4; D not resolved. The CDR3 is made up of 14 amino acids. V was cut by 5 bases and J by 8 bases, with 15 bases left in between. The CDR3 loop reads CASSPDGNGEKLFF. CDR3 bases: TGTGCCAGCAGTCCAGACGGTAACGGCGAAAAACTGTTTTTT.

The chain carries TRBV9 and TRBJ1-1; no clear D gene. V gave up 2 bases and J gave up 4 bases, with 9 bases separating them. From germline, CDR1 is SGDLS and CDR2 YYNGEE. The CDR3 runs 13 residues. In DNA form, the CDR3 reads TGTGCCAGCAGCGTGAACCCCGGCACTGAAGCTTTCTTT. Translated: CASSVNPGTEAFF.

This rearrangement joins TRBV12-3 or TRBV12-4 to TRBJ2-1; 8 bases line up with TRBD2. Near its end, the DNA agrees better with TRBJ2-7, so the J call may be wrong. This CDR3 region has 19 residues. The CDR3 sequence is CASERGTTFFTSSYNEQYF. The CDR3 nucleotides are TGTGCCAGTGAGCGGGGGACGACCTTTTTTACTAGCTCCTACAATGAGCAGTACTTC.

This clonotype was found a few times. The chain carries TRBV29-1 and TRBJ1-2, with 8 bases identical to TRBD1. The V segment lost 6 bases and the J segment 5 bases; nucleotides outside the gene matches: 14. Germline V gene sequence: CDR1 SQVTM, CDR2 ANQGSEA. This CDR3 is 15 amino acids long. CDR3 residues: CSVHARTGFGYGYTF. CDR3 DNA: TGCAGCGTCCACGCAAGGACAGGGTTCGGGTATGGCTACACCTTC.

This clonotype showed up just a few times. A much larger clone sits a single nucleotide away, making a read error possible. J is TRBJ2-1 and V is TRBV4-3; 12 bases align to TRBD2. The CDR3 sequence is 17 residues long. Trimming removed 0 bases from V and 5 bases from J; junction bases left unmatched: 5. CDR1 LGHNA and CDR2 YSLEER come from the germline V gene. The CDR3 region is CASSQDGTSGGHNEQFF. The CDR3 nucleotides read TGCGCCAGCAGCCAAGATGGCACTAGCGGGGGGCACAATGAGCAGTTCTTC.

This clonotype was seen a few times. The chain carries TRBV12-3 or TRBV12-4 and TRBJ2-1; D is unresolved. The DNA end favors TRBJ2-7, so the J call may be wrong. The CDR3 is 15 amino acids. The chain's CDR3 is CASTLAQSSYNEQYF. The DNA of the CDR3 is TGTGCCAGCACCCTTGCACAGAGCTCCTACAATGAGCAGTACTTC.